This T cell receptor (beta chain) was profiled in a study of spatial heterogeneity in lung cancer. About the research overall: Averaged across combinations, each unique TCR and UMI pairing appeared more than ten times in raw reads, which were uncorrected. Study outcomes and limitations: The study found ubiquitous expanded tumor TCRs in blood more at resection than follow-up.

Every TCR cDNA molecule carried a tag that served as a unique molecular identifier. TCRdb independently ran MiXCR on the 5' RACE reads; one entry per CDR3 protein. Of some 11,000 distinct CDR3 sequences listed, 8.5% to 9.5% are singletons. Germline lookup yields CDR1 SGHTS and CDR2 YDEGEE. This CDR3 comprises 12 residues. Trimming removed 5 bases from V and 0 bases from J, with 4 bases in between. The sample's time point: sample taken at primary tumor resection. From tumor, nontumor lung or frozen PBMC, whole RNA was taken unsorted for sequencing. This clonotype was counted ten times or more. What it recognizes is unknown.

This TCR derives from a male donor with early-stage non-small cell lung cancer. This chain joins TRBV5-8 and TRBJ2-3; no clear D. The sequenced sample was PBMCs, obtained at surgery. The CDR3 sequence: CASRLSTDTQYF. DNA of the CDR3: TGTGCCAGCAGGCTTAGCACAGATACGCAGTATTTT.